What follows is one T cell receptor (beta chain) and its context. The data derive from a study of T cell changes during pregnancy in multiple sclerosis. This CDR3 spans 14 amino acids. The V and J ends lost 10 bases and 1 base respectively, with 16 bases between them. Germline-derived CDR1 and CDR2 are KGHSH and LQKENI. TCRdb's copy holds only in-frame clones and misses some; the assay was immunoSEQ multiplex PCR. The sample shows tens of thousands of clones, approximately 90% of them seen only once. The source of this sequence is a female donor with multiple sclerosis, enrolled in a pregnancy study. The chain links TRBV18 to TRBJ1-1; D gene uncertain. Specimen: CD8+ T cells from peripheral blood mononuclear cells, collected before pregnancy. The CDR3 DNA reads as TGTGCCACCCGCCGGAACCAGGAGAACACTGAAGCTTTCTTT. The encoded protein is CATRRNQENTEAFF.